These 25 T cell receptor beta chains were all obtained from the same sample, sequenced in a study of cytomegalovirus exposure and HLA in healthy donors. Libraries were prepared by immunoSEQ multiplex PCR; TCRdb keeps only in-frame clonotypes and omits some of them. The sample holds roughly 56,000 clones, around 94% seen once. The specimen was PBMCs. The receptor source for this set is a man between 18 and 29 years old in good health and CMV-seronegative.

This sequence joins TRBV19 and TRBJ2-1, with 9 positions matching TRBD1. CDR3 length: 11 residues. From germline, CDR1 is LNHDA and CDR2 SQIVND (reference sequence). V gave up 6 bases and J gave up 13 bases; unmatched junction bases: 4. The CDR3 DNA sequence: TGTGCCAGTAGCTCAACAGGGGGCCAGTTCTTC. This codes for CASSSTGGQFF.

This sequence joins TRBV11-2 and TRBJ1-5; D might be TRBD1 (5 bases). This CDR3 has 14 residues. Trimming cost V 5 bases and J 3 bases, with 11 bases left between them. Germline assignment: CDR1 SGHAT and CDR2 FQNNGV. For the CDR3, the DNA is TGTGCCAGCAGCGTCGACAGCTACAATCAGCCCCAGCATTTT. This gives the protein CASSVDSYNQPQHF.

The chain carries TRBV19 and TRBJ2-1, with TRBD2 matching 12 bases. Germline CDR1 and CDR2: LNHDA and SQIVND (reference sequence). Losses at the gene ends were 4 bases for V and 4 bases for J; bases not matched to a gene: 14. The CDR3 is 19 amino acids. The CDR3 protein is CASSTPIPSGRAGYNEQFF. The CDR3 DNA sequence: TGTGCCAGTAGTACCCCTATTCCTAGCGGGAGGGCCGGGTACAATGAGCAGTTCTTC.

This clone was seen once. The genes are TRBV10-3 and TRBJ2-3; 10 bases fit TRBD2. This CDR3 spans 14 amino acids. V lost 4 bases and J lost 6; bases outside the gene matches: 4. Germline-derived CDR1 and CDR2 are ENHRY and SYGVKD. The CDR3 loop is CAISGTSGGDTQYF. In DNA form, the CDR3 reads TGTGCCATCAGTGGGACTAGCGGAGGGGATACGCAGTATTTT.

V and J are TRBV27 and TRBJ2-1, with 8 positions matching TRBD2. The length of the CDR3 is 15 residues. The germline V gene has CDR1 MNHEY and CDR2 SMNVEV (reference sequence). The V segment lost 6 bases and the J segment 7 bases; nucleotides outside the gene matches: 11. The CDR3 DNA reads TGTGCCAGCAGGCCCCCAGGGCGGGAGGATAATGAGCAGTTCTTC. Translated: CASRPPGREDNEQFF.

The rearrangement joins TRBV15 to TRBJ1-1; a possible D gene is TRBD1 (5 bases). This CDR3 spans 14 amino acids. Germline values: CDR1 LNHNV, CDR2 YYDKDF (reference sequence). Trimming removed 2 bases from V and 5 bases from J, with 12 bases in between. The CDR3, as DNA: TGTGCCACCAGCAGAAAACAGGCGGGGACTGAAGCTTTCTTT. This sequence encodes CATSRKQAGTEAFF.

The CDR3 region has the DNA TGCGCCAGCAGTCGAGGGACTAGCGGGAGGGCCAACACAGATACGCAGTATTTT. It encodes CASSRGTSGRANTDTQYF. V gene TRBV23-1 combines with J gene TRBJ2-3; 16 nucleotides agree with TRBD2. TRBV23-1 is an ORF; its function is uncertain. The ends lost 4 bases at V and 2 bases at J; junction bases unmatched: 6. This CDR3 comprises 18 residues.

V is TRBV18 and J is TRBJ2-7; 8 bases fit TRBD1. V was pared by 3 bases and J by 4 bases, with 2 bases of the junction left unmatched. CDR3 length equals 13 residues. Germline assignment: CDR1 KGHSH and CDR2 LQKENI. CDR3 protein: CASSPGQDYEQYF. The CDR3 region has the DNA TGTGCCAGCTCACCGGGACAGGATTACGAGCAGTACTTC.

This clone appeared a single time. The chain joins TRBV28 to TRBJ1-2; maybe TRBD1 (6 bases). CDR1 and CDR2 (germline): MDHEN, SYDVKM. V was shortened by 9 bases and J by 0 bases, with 14 bases between the two germline ends. The length of the CDR3 is 14 residues. The CDR3 nucleotides read TGTGCCAGTAACAGGGCCCTTACTAACTATGGCTACACCTTC. Its protein product is CASNRALTNYGYTF.

The J gene is TRBJ1-2, the V gene TRBV28, with D hard to call. This CDR3 is 15 amino acids long. V was shortened by 7 bases and J by 2 bases, with 17 bases between the two germline ends. Germline values: CDR1 MDHEN, CDR2 SYDVKM. The chain's CDR3 is CASNLAAAANYGYTF. For the CDR3, the DNA is TGTGCCAGCAACCTGGCAGCGGCGGCCAACTATGGCTACACCTTC.

Here the CDR3 reads CASSLEGGRAGETQYF. CDR3 coding DNA: TGCGCCAGCAGCTTGGAAGGCGGGAGGGCCGGAGAGACCCAGTACTTC. The rearrangement joins TRBV5-1 to TRBJ2-5; 9 bases align to TRBD2. With V trimmed by 0 bases and J by 4 bases, 7 bases remained unmatched. Germline V CDR1 and CDR2: SGHRS, YFSETQ. The CDR3 runs 16 residues.

The gene calls are TRBV29-1 and TRBJ1-2, with D tentatively TRBD1 (6 bases). Germline V lookup: CDR1 SQVTM, CDR2 ANQGSEA. The ends were cut back, 6 bases at V and 4 bases at J, with 12 bases in the middle. The CDR3 is 12 residues long. CDR3 sequence: CSVEGGAYGYTF. DNA of the CDR3: TGCAGCGTCGAGGGGGGGGCCTATGGCTACACCTTC.

V is TRBV6-6 and J is TRBJ2-3; weak D call: TRBD1 (5 bases). The CDR3 consists of 13 residues. Germline lookup yields CDR1 MNHNY and CDR2 SVGAGI (reference sequence). V lost 1 base and J lost 6, with 8 bases in between. The chain's CDR3 is CASSYLGVDTQYF. DNA of the CDR3: TGTGCCAGCAGTTACTTAGGGGTGGATACGCAGTATTTT.

This chain joins TRBV11-2 and TRBJ2-2; D may be TRBD2 (6 bases). The CDR3 loop spans 16 amino acids. Germline CDR1 is SGHAT and CDR2 is FQNNGV. Trimming stripped 1 base from V and 6 bases from J, with 15 bases between. The CDR3 DNA reads as TGTGCCAGCAGCTTAGCTGGTGGAGGGAGCGCCGGGGAGCTGTTTTTT. Its protein is CASSLAGGGSAGELFF.

The rearrangement links TRBV6-6 to TRBJ1-5, with D perhaps TRBD1 (5 bases). V lost 9 bases to trimming and J lost 2 bases, with 11 bases between them. The CDR3 is made up of 13 amino acids. Germline V lookup: CDR1 MNHNY, CDR2 SVGAGI (reference sequence). The CDR3: CASNTGGNQPQHF. The DNA for the CDR3 is TGTGCCAGTAACACGGGGGGCAATCAGCCCCAGCATTTT.

This chain uses TRBV6-4 with TRBJ1-2; 7 bases agree with TRBD1. The CDR3 consists of 11 residues. The V segment lost 10 bases and the J segment 5 bases; nucleotides outside the gene matches: 4. Looked up from germline, CDR1 is MRHNA and CDR2 is SNTAGT. CDR3 nucleotide sequence: TGTGCCACCAGGGGGGCTTATGGCTACACCTTC. Its translation: CATRGAYGYTF.

The V call is TRBV11-2, the J call TRBJ2-7, with no clear D. Per the germline V gene, CDR1 is SGHAT and CDR2 is FQNNGV. The CDR3 totals 11 residues. V gave up 4 bases and J gave up 1 base, with 2 bases separating them. CDR3 bases: TGTGCCAGCAGCTCATCCTACGAGCAGTACTTC. Translating gives CASSSSYEQYF. Drawing the rest from reference TRBV11-2 and TRBJ2-7, the complete variable domain is EAGVAQSPRYKIIEKRQSVAFWCNPISGHATLYWYQQILGQGPKLLIQFQNNGVVDDSQLPKDRFSAERLKGVDSTLKIQPAKLEDSAVYLCASSSSYEQYFGPGTRLTVT.

This chain connects TRBV6-1 to TRBJ1-1; D ambiguous. CDR1 is MNHNS, CDR2 SASEGT, per germline. V lost 5 bases to trimming and J lost 4 bases, with 5 bases between them. The length of the CDR3 is 11 residues. CDR3 sequence reads: CASSHSTEAFF. CDR3 bases: TGTGCCAGCAGTCACTCCACTGAAGCTTTCTTT.

CDR3 sequence: CASILAGDNEQFF. As DNA, the CDR3 is TGTGCCAGCATACTAGCGGGAGACAATGAGCAGTTCTTC. The V call is TRBV6-1, the J call TRBJ2-1; 11 nucleotides line up with TRBD2. The CDR3 sequence is 13 residues long. The germline CDR1 and CDR2 sequences are MNHNS and SASEGT. The J segment lost 5 bases and the V segment lost 7 bases, leaving 1 base of the junction unmatched.

This clone is judged medium-sized. The chain uses TRBV6-4 and TRBJ2-2; D remains unclear. The CDR3 totals 12 residues. The germline V gene encodes CDR1 MRHNA and CDR2 SNTAGT. With 10 bases removed from V and 6 bases from J, the gap between germline ends came to 12 bases. CDR3 sequence (DNA): TGTGCCACCAAGAGTGAGCCCGGGGAGCTGTTTTTT. Protein: CATKSEPGELFF.

This chain links TRBV28 with TRBJ2-1; TRBD2 aligns across 11 bases. CDR1 and CDR2 from the germline V gene are MDHEN and SYDVKM. The CDR3 spans 17 residues. Trimming took 1 base from V and 4 from J; bases not matched to a gene: 6. CDR3 in DNA: TGTGCCAGCAGTTTATCGGGACTAGCGGCTAAATACAATGAGCAGTTCTTC. Amino acid sequence: CASSLSGLAAKYNEQFF.

The chain links TRBV5-5 to TRBJ1-5; TRBD1 matches at 7 bases. Germline V gene lookup returns CDR1 SGHKS and CDR2 YYEKEE (reference sequence). V shed 4 bases, J shed 4 bases, and the junction held 8 bases outside the gene matches. This CDR3 is built from 15 residues. In DNA form, the CDR3 reads TGTGCCAGCAGCCTGGACAGGCTCCCTAATCAGCCCCAGCATTTT. Translating it yields CASSLDRLPNQPQHF. Looking up the rest from reference TRBV5-5 and TRBJ1-5 gives the full variable domain: DAGVTQSPTHLIKTRGQQVTLRCSPISGHKSVSWYQQVLGQGPQFIFQYYEKEERGRGNFPDRFSARQFPNYSSELNVNALLLGDSALYLCASSLDRLPNQPQHFGDGTRLSIL.

The V gene is TRBV9, the J gene TRBJ2-2; 10 bases match TRBD2. The CDR3 extends over 16 amino acids. Germline trimming cut 3 bases from V and 7 bases from J; bases unmatched to any gene: 9. Looked up from germline, CDR1 is SGDLS and CDR2 is YYNGEE. CDR3 sequence reads: CASSDGTSVYGGELFF. In DNA, the CDR3 is TGTGCCAGCAGCGACGGGACTAGCGTCTACGGCGGGGAGCTGTTTTTT.

This CDR3 is CASSGPSVQETQYF. The CDR3 DNA is TGTGCCAGCAGTGGCCCTAGCGTACAAGAGACCCAGTACTTC. The V and J genes are TRBV2 and TRBJ2-5, with a possible D match to TRBD2 (6 bases). The CDR3 covers 14 residues. Germline-derived CDR1 and CDR2 are SNHLY and FYNNEI. Trimming cost V 4 bases and J 2 bases, with 11 bases left between them.

CDR3 amino acids: CASSLARWERETTDTQYF. The CDR3 region has the DNA TGTGCCAGCAGCTTAGCTCGGTGGGAGCGGGAGACCACAGATACGCAGTATTTT. The chain is built from TRBV11-3 and TRBJ2-3, with 8 bases matching TRBD2. This CDR3 contains 18 residues. The V segment lost 1 base and the J segment 2 bases; nucleotides outside the gene matches: 11. Germline CDR1 reads SGHNT; CDR2 reads YENEEA.